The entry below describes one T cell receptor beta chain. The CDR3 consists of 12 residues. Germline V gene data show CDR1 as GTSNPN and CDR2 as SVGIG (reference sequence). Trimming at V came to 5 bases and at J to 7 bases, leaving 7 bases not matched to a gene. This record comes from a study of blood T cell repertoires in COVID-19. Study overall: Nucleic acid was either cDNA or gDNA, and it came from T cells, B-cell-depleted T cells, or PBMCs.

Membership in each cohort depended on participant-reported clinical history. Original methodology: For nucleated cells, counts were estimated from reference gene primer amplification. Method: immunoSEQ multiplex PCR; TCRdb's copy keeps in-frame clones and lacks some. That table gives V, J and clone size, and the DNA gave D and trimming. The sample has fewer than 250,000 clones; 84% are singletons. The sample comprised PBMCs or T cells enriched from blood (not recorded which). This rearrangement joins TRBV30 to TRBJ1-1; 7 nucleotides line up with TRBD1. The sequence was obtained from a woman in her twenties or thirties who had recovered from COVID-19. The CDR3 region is CAWSRRGLEAFF. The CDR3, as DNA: TGTGCCTGGTCGAGGAGGGGGCTTGAAGCTTTCTTT.